The 8 T cell receptor beta chains presented below share a single source sample, sequenced in a study of blood T cell repertoires in COVID-19. Using immunoSEQ multiplex PCR, the repertoire was profiled, and TCRdb retains in-frame clones only, with some absent. Of over 200,000 clones in the sample, 84% were seen once. Sample: peripheral blood. The source of these receptors is a man aged 40-49 years who had recovered from COVID-19.

The rearrangement joins TRBV19 to TRBJ2-7, with 7 bases fitting TRBD2. The ends lost 1 base at V and 0 bases at J; junction bases unmatched: 0. The CDR3 is 14 residues long. CDR1 and CDR2 from the germline V gene are LNHDA and SQIVND (reference sequence). The CDR3 loop is CASSIGGSSYEQYF. In DNA, the CDR3 is TGTGCCAGTAGTATAGGCGGGAGCTCCTACGAGCAGTACTTC.

V gene TRBV10-3 combines with J gene TRBJ2-6; 11 positions agree with TRBD1. The CDR3 runs to 20 residues. J was trimmed by 0 bases and V by 0 bases; bases with no gene match: 7. In germline, CDR1 is ENHRY, CDR2 SYGVKD. Written as DNA, the CDR3 is TGTGCCATCAGTGAGTCGTCCGGGACAGGGGGTTCCTCTGGGGCCAACGTCCTGACTTTC. It codes for CAISESSGTGGSSGANVLTF.

V usage is TRBV7-2 and J usage is TRBJ2-7; the match to TRBD1 covers 9 bases. CDR1 and CDR2 from the germline V gene are SGHTA and FQGNSA. V lost 5 bases, J lost 6 bases, and 11 bases stayed unmatched. This CDR3 region has 15 residues. CDR3 protein: CASSVPYRGLSEQYF. For the CDR3, the DNA is TGTGCCAGCAGCGTTCCGTACAGGGGGCTTTCCGAGCAGTACTTC.

This chain uses TRBV19 with TRBJ1-2, with D possibly TRBD1 on 5 matching bases. The V gene's germline CDR1 is LNHDA and CDR2 SQIVND (reference sequence). The CDR3 is 13 amino acids. Trimming pared 7 bases from V and 4 bases from J, leaving 13 bases between. CDR3: CASTEQGSYGYTF. The DNA of the CDR3 is TGTGCCAGTACCGAGCAGGGTAGCTATGGCTACACCTTC.

V gene TRBV9 combines with J gene TRBJ2-3; tentatively, D is TRBD2 (7 bases). Germline CDR1 SGDLS, CDR2 YYNGEE. There are 17 residues in the CDR3. V lost 0 bases to trimming and J lost 2 bases, with 16 bases between them. CDR3 bases: TGTGCCAGCAGCGTAGAAGGGGGGGGCACCTCCACAGATACGCAGTATTTT. It specifies CASSVEGGGTSTDTQYF.

J is TRBJ2-1 and V is TRBV27; D may be TRBD2 (6 bases). The CDR3 has 16 residues. Germline loops: CDR1 MNHEY, CDR2 SMNVEV (reference sequence). The V end lost 1 base, the J end lost 0 bases, and 10 bases lay between the germline ends. The CDR3: CASSLFGGNSYNEQFF. DNA of the CDR3: TGTGCCAGCAGTTTATTTGGCGGGAACTCCTACAATGAGCAGTTCTTC.

This CDR3 is CASSQAPGSSRGTQYF. In nucleotides, the CDR3 is TGTGCCAGCAGCCAGGCCCCGGGCTCCTCCCGGGGGACCCAGTACTTC. This sequence joins TRBV3-1 (or the pseudogene TRBV3-2) and TRBJ2-5, with a possible D match to TRBD2 (5 bases). The germline CDR1 and CDR2 sequences are LGHDT and YNNKEL (reference sequence). V lost 3 bases and J lost 7, with 21 bases in between. The CDR3 is made up of 16 amino acids.

About this clone itself: One end of the junction varies from germline; a read error may be responsible. The chain joins TRBV7-9 to TRBJ1-2, with TRBD1 matching 7 bases. Germline V gene sequence: CDR1 SEHNR, CDR2 FQNEAQ (reference sequence). The CDR3 has 12 residues. In nucleotides, the CDR3 is TGTGCCAGCAGCCAGGGCACAGGGGACCCATACTTC. This gives the protein CASSQGTGDPYF.